These 27 T cell receptor beta chains came from one sample sequenced in a study of T cells after yellow fever vaccination. TCRdb called the 5' RACE reads again in MiXCR, with one record for every CDR3 protein. This sample yields 150,000 to 200,000 distinct CDR3 sequences, of which roughly 6.4% are seen a single time; about 2.7% belongs to the top ten. The starting material was CD4+ T cells sorted from PBMCs, obtained on the day of the first yellow fever vaccination. The receptors were sampled from a man aged 18 to 30 who received the YFV17D yellow fever vaccine.

This clonotype was detected ten times or more. The chain links TRBV20-1 to TRBJ2-5, with a weak D call TRBD1 (5 bases). With 3 bases removed from V and 5 bases from J, the gap between germline ends came to 13 bases. CDR3 length: 13 amino acids. The germline CDR1 and CDR2 sequences are DFQATT and SNEGSKA (reference sequence). The CDR3 DNA follows: TGCAGTGCTAGTGCCAGGGCCGTCGAGACCCAGTACTTC. This codes for CSASARAVETQYF.

This clonotype was detected ten times or more. The chain combines TRBV5-1 with TRBJ2-1; TRBD2 matches 9 bases. V dropped 0 bases and J dropped 8; count of bases not matched to a gene: 9. This CDR3 spans 16 amino acids. Germline V gene sequence: CDR1 SGHRS, CDR2 YFSETQ. The CDR3 protein is CASSLARGGSTDEQFF. The CDR3 coding sequence is TGCGCCAGCAGCTTGGCGCGGGGGGGGTCAACGGATGAGCAGTTCTTC.

This clonotype was detected only a few times. This sequence joins TRBV7-2 and TRBJ1-5, with D hard to call. Per germline, CDR1 SGHTA and CDR2 FQGNSA. The CDR3 extends over 14 amino acids. The V end lost 6 bases, the J end lost 0 bases, and 9 bases lay between the germline ends. CDR3 bases: TGTGCCAGCAGTGGAGGGTATAGCAATCAGCCCCAGCATTTT. Protein product: CASSGGYSNQPQHF.

This clonotype was observed many times. The chain links TRBV10-2 to TRBJ2-6; D possibly matches TRBD1 or TRBD2 (5 bases each). This CDR3 region has 15 residues. CDR1 and CDR2 from the germline V gene are WSHSY and SAAADI. The V end lost 11 bases, the J end lost 4 bases, and 18 bases lay between the germline ends. CDR3 bases: TGCGCCGTCCCCAATGAGGGGTTCGGGGCCAACGTCCTGACTTTC. Encoded protein: CAVPNEGFGANVLTF.

V and J are TRBV4-1 and TRBJ2-1; TRBD1 aligns across 9 bases. The V segment lost 5 bases and the J segment 4 bases; nucleotides outside the gene matches: 9. The germline V gene has CDR1 MGHRA and CDR2 YSYEKL. The length of the CDR3 is 16 residues. DNA of the CDR3: TGCGCCAGCAGCTTTGACCCGGGACAGGGATACAATGAGCAGTTCTTC. Translating it yields CASSFDPGQGYNEQFF.

This clonotype was recorded many times. The rearrangement uses TRBV7-2 and TRBJ1-1, with D unresolved. The CDR3 is 14 residues long. Between the trimmed V and J ends, which lost 4 bases and 1 base, there was a span of 10 bases. Per the germline V gene, CDR1 is SGHTA and CDR2 is FQGNSA. CDR3 sequence (DNA): TGTGCCAGCAGCTCAGTAAGGACGAACACTGAAGCTTTCTTT. This translates into CASSSVRTNTEAFF.

This clonotype occurred many times. V usage is TRBV5-1 and J usage is TRBJ2-2; D tentatively fits TRBD1 or TRBD2 (6 bases each). This CDR3 is built from 14 residues. Germline CDR1 and CDR2: SGHRS and YFSETQ. The ends were cut back, 0 bases at V and 6 bases at J, with 9 bases in the middle. The CDR3 reads CASSLDREAGELFF. In DNA, the CDR3 is TGCGCCAGCAGCTTGGACAGGGAGGCCGGGGAGCTGTTTTTT. Together with reference TRBV5-1 and TRBJ2-2, the CDR3 gives the full variable domain: KAGVTQTPRYLIKTRGQQVTLSCSPISGHRSVSWYQQTPGQGLQFLFEYFSETQRNKGNFPGRFSGRQFSNSRSEMNVSTLELGDSALYLCASSLDREAGELFFGEGSRLTVL.

This clonotype was found many times. The chain employs TRBV7-2 and TRBJ2-2, with D possibly called TRBD1 or TRBD2 (6 bases each). The germline V and J ends were trimmed by 1 base and 6 bases, with 9 bases remaining between them. CDR3 length: 14 amino acids. The germline gives CDR1 SGHTA, CDR2 FQGNSA. Here the CDR3 DNA reads TGTGCCAGCAGCTTAGGAGGGGGGCCCGGGGAGCTGTTTTTT. Protein product: CASSLGGGPGELFF. Full variable domain (remainder filled in from reference TRBV7-2 and TRBJ2-2): GAGVSQSPSNKVTEKGKDVELRCDPISGHTALYWYRQSLGQGLEFLIYFQGNSAPDKSGLPSDRFSAERTGGSVSTLTIQRTQQEDSAVYLCASSLGGGPGELFFGEGSRLTVL.

Comments on this clonotype: A read error may explain this, as a much larger clone is one base away. This chain joins TRBV14 and TRBJ2-3; D remains ambiguous. Trimming left V 6 bases short and J 0 bases short, with 13 bases between. The germline V gene encodes CDR1 SGHDN and CDR2 FVKESK. The CDR3 is 15 residues long. The CDR3 DNA reads as TGTGCCAGCAGGCAAATGGTGAGGAGCACAGATACGCAGTATTTT. This codes for CASRQMVRSTDTQYF.

This clonotype was seen ten or more times. At one end the junction does not follow the germline gene, possibly because of a read error. The chain couples TRBV5-1 to TRBJ2-3; 12 bases map to TRBD2. Germline V lookup: CDR1 SGHRS, CDR2 YFSETQ. There are 16 residues in the CDR3. CDR3 DNA: TGCGCCAGCAGCAAGCTAGCGGGGGGGAGCACAGATACGCAGGATTTT. It specifies CASSKLAGGSTDTQDF.

This clonotype came up a few times. V is TRBV11-2 and J is TRBJ1-5; D unclear. This CDR3 has 14 residues. Germline CDR1 and CDR2: SGHAT and FQNNGV. The V gene lost 0 bases and the J gene lost 4 bases, with 7 bases spanning the gap. CDR3 sequence: CASSLDSINQPQHF. The CDR3, as DNA: TGTGCCAGCAGCTTAGATTCCATTAATCAGCCCCAGCATTTT. The complete variable domain, with remaining parts taken from reference TRBV11-2 and TRBJ1-5, reads EAGVAQSPRYKIIEKRQSVAFWCNPISGHATLYWYQQILGQGPKLLIQFQNNGVVDDSQLPKDRFSAERLKGVDSTLKIQPAKLEDSAVYLCASSLDSINQPQHFGDGTRLSIL.

CDR3 sequence reads: CSALLDGARNIQYF. The CDR3 DNA follows: TGCAGTGCCCTACTAGATGGGGCGAGAAACATTCAGTACTTC. The gene calls are TRBV20-1 and TRBJ2-4; D might be TRBD1 or TRBD2, each matching 5 bases. This CDR3 has 14 residues. Germline V gene sequence: CDR1 DFQATT, CDR2 SNEGSKA (reference sequence). Trimming took 6 bases from V and 6 from J, leaving 18 bases between them.

This clonotype occurred a few times. The chain carries TRBV3-1 and TRBJ1-2; D gene ambiguous. Germline lookup yields CDR1 LGHDT and CDR2 YNNKEL (reference sequence). Deletions cut 0 bases from V and 14 bases from J, with 19 bases between. This CDR3 has 14 amino acids. The DNA of the CDR3 is TGTGCCAGCAGCCAAGACCCTCAGGTCATGGTTGGAACCTTC. Protein sequence: CASSQDPQVMVGTF.

This clonotype came up many times. The chain combines TRBV25-1 with TRBJ2-2; no clear D gene. The CDR3 runs 14 residues. Trimming removed 0 bases from V and 3 bases from J, with 5 bases in between. The V gene's germline CDR1 is MGHDK and CDR2 SYGVNS. CDR3 DNA sequence: TGTGCCAGCAGTGAATATCGGGACACCGGGGAGCTGTTTTTT. Protein: CASSEYRDTGELFF.

The rearrangement links TRBV2 to TRBJ2-4; TRBD1 matches at 7 bases. V gave up 10 bases and J gave up 0 bases; unmatched junction bases: 6. CDR3 length equals 14 residues. The germline gives CDR1 SNHLY, CDR2 FYNNEI. Here the CDR3 reads CANRDSEAKNIQYF. The CDR3 nucleotides read TGTGCCAACCGGGACAGTGAAGCCAAAAACATTCAGTACTTC.

This clonotype was counted between two and nine times. J is TRBJ2-3 and V is TRBV20-1; weak D call: TRBD1 (5 bases). The CDR3 length is 14 residues. V lost 3 bases to trimming and J lost 1 base, with 11 bases between them. Germline CDR1 DFQATT, CDR2 SNEGSKA (reference sequence). The CDR3 sequence is CSASFTTGTDTQYF. The CDR3 nucleotides are TGCAGTGCTAGTTTTACGACAGGCACAGATACGCAGTATTTT.

This clonotype appeared many times. The chain couples TRBV3-1 to TRBJ2-3; D is perhaps TRBD1 or TRBD2 (5 bases each). This CDR3 comprises 15 residues. Trimming pared 4 bases from V and 6 bases from J, leaving 17 bases between. The germline V gene encodes CDR1 LGHDT and CDR2 YNNKEL (reference sequence). The CDR3 region has the DNA TGTGCCAGCAGCCGAGGGGTCTCCCCAAGGGATACGCAGTATTTT. This sequence encodes CASSRGVSPRDTQYF.

As regards this clonotype: Sequence at one end of the junction differs from germline and may be a read error. CDR3 amino acids: CSARGTSSFASTDTQYF. CDR3 DNA sequence: TGCAGTGCGAGAGGGACTAGCAGCTTCGCTAGCACAGATACGCAGTATTTT. The V and J genes are TRBV20-1 and TRBJ2-3; 9 nucleotides match TRBD2. Per the germline V gene, CDR1 is DFQATT and CDR2 is SNEGSKA (reference sequence). The CDR3 spans 17 residues.

The chain links TRBV24-1 to TRBJ2-3, with D perhaps matching TRBD1 (6 bases). The V gene lost 4 bases and the J gene lost 3 bases, with 10 bases spanning the gap. CDR1 is KGHDR and CDR2 is SFDVKD in the germline V gene. The CDR3 spans 14 residues. As DNA, the CDR3 is TGTGCCACCAGTGACCCGGGGACAACAGATACGCAGTATTTT. It is translated as CATSDPGTTDTQYF.

As for this clonotype: A clone one base away is much larger, so this may be a read error. This rearrangement joins TRBV5-4 to TRBJ2-5; D might be TRBD1 (6 bases). The CDR3 has 13 amino acids. Germline loops: CDR1 SGHNT, CDR2 YYREEE (reference sequence). V lost 7 bases to trimming and J lost 5 bases, with 15 bases between them. This chain's CDR3 is CASGPTRGETQYF. In nucleotides, the CDR3 is TGTGCCAGCGGCCCTACTAGGGGGGAGACCCAGTACTTC.

This clonotype was counted only a few times. This chain links TRBV7-8 with TRBJ2-3; 11 bases line up with TRBD2. CDR1 is SGHVS and CDR2 is FQNEAQ in the germline V gene. The CDR3 runs to 17 residues. V was clipped by 5 bases and J by 4 bases; unmatched bases: 11. CDR3: CASSRELIAGGADTQYF. The CDR3 coding sequence is TGTGCCAGCAGCCGAGAGTTAATAGCGGGGGGGGCAGATACGCAGTATTTT.

This clonotype was counted at least ten times. The genes are TRBV14 and TRBJ2-5; the match to TRBD2 covers 7 bases. CDR3 length: 18 amino acids. The trim removed 2 bases at V and 1 base at J, leaving 13 bases unmatched. CDR1 and CDR2 (germline): SGHDN, FVKESK. The CDR3 region is CASSQFSRTSVIQETQYF. The CDR3 nucleotides are TGTGCCAGCAGCCAATTTTCTCGGACTAGTGTAATCCAAGAGACCCAGTACTTC. Together with reference TRBV14 and TRBJ2-5, the CDR3 gives the full variable domain: EAGVTQFPSHSVIEKGQTVTLRCDPISGHDNLYWYRRVMGKEIKFLLHFVKESKQDESGMPNNRFLAERTGGTYSTLKVQPAELEDSGVYFCASSQFSRTSVIQETQYFGPGTRLLVL.

This clonotype was counted between two and nine times. This sequence joins TRBV5-1 and TRBJ2-5; D is uncertain. Germline-derived CDR1 and CDR2 are SGHRS and YFSETQ. With 5 bases removed from V and 0 bases from J, the gap between germline ends came to 14 bases. The CDR3 is 15 amino acids. The chain's CDR3 is CASREKPTYQETQYF. In DNA, the CDR3 is TGCGCCAGCAGGGAGAAGCCTACCTACCAAGAGACCCAGTACTTC.

J is TRBJ2-1 and V is TRBV29-1, with unresolved D. The CDR3 consists of 13 residues. The germline V gene encodes CDR1 SQVTM and CDR2 ANQGSEA. The germline V and J ends were trimmed by 5 bases and 0 bases, with 8 bases remaining between them. This CDR3 is CSVQQLSYNEQFF. Here the CDR3 DNA reads TGCAGCGTTCAACAGCTCTCCTACAATGAGCAGTTCTTC.

This clonotype was seen at least ten times. The chain's CDR3 is CASSLVVAGTSTDTQYF. CDR3 coding DNA: TGCGCCAGCAGCTTGGTGGTAGCGGGGACTAGCACAGATACGCAGTATTTT. The chain couples TRBV5-1 to TRBJ2-3, with 8 bases matching TRBD2. There are 17 residues in the CDR3. The trim removed 0 bases at V and 0 bases at J, leaving 6 bases unmatched. Germline CDR1 and CDR2: SGHRS and YFSETQ. Complete variable domain (other parts from reference TRBV5-1 and TRBJ2-3): KAGVTQTPRYLIKTRGQQVTLSCSPISGHRSVSWYQQTPGQGLQFLFEYFSETQRNKGNFPGRFSGRQFSNSRSEMNVSTLELGDSALYLCASSLVVAGTSTDTQYFGPGTRLTVL.

This clonotype was seen a few times. The chain combines TRBV12-3 or TRBV12-4 with TRBJ1-2; weak D call: TRBD1 (5 bases). The ends were cut back, 6 bases at V and 4 bases at J, with 12 bases in the middle. This CDR3 is built from 13 residues. In DNA, the CDR3 is TGTGCCAGCAGCCCGAGGGGCGGCTATGGCTACACCTTC. As protein: CASSPRGGYGYTF.

This clonotype has at least ten counts. The J gene is TRBJ2-2, the V gene TRBV7-9; TRBD1 agrees at 8 bases. Germline V gives CDR1 SEHNR, CDR2 FQNEAQ (reference sequence). V shed 5 bases and J 0 bases; nucleotides not matched to a gene: 5. CDR3 length: 16 amino acids. The CDR3 bases are TGTGCCAGCAGCCGACAGGGGCCCCCGAACACCGGGGAGCTGTTTTTT. Translation gives CASSRQGPPNTGELFF.